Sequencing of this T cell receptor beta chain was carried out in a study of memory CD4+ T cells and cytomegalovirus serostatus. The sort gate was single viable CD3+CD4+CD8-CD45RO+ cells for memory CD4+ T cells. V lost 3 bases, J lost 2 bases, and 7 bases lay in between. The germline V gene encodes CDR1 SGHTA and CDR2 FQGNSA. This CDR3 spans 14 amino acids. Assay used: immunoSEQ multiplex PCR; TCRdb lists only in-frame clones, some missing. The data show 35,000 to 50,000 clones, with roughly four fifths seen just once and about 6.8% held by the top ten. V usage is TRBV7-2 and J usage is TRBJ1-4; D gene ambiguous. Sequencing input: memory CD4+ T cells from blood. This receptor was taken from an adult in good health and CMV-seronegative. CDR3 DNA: TGTGCCAGCAGCTTGGGCGGTACTAATGAAAAACTGTTTTTT. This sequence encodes CASSLGGTNEKLFF.